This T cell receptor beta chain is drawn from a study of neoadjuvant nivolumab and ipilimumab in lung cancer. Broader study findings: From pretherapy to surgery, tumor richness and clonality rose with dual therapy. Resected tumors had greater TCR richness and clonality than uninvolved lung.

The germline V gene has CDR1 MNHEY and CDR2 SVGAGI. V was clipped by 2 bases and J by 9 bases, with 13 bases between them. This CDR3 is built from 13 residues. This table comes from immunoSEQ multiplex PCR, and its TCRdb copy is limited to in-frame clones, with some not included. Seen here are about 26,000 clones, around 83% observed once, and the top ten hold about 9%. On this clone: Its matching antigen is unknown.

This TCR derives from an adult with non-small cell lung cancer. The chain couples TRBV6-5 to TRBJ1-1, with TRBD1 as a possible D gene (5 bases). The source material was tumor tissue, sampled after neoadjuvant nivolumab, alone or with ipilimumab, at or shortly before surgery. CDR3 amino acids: CASSYDPRDQAFF. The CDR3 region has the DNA TGTGCCAGCAGTTACGACCCCCGGGACCAAGCTTTCTTT.